Listed here are 20 T cell receptor beta chains from one sample, sequenced in a study of monozygotic twins with inflammatory bowel disease. After re-calling the 5' RACE reads, TCRdb lists one entry per CDR3 protein, DNA absent. This repertoire includes about 440,000 distinct CDR3 sequences. The sample was blood. Receptors originate from a human donor with ulcerative colitis or Crohn's disease, or a healthy co-twin of an affected twin (not recorded which).

The chain joins TRBV7-3 to TRBJ2-1; the TRBD2 assignment by TCRdb is unverifiable without DNA. Per germline, CDR1 SGHTA and CDR2 FQGTGA. The CDR3 covers 13 residues. CDR3 loop: CASSRAGYNEQFF.

The chain has TRBV10-3 and TRBJ2-7; TCRdb outputs TRBD2, but without DNA this stays unchecked. The germline V gene encodes CDR1 ENHRY and CDR2 SYGVKD. The CDR3 consists of 15 residues. CDR3 sequence: CAISPGTSGSYEQYF.

The chain combines TRBV19 with TRBJ2-7. Germline assignment: CDR1 LNHDA and CDR2 SQIVND (reference sequence). CDR3 length: 13 residues. This chain's CDR3 is CASSWQHGYEQYF.

The rearrangement uses TRBV12-3 or TRBV12-4 and TRBJ2-1; without DNA, the TCRdb call of TRBD1 cannot be checked. The CDR3 is 15 amino acids. The CDR3 loop reads CASSFEGALYNEQFF.

The chain combines TRBV29-1 with TRBJ2-5; TCRdb lists TRBD2, though no DNA is available to test this call. CDR3 length: 14 residues. The germline V gene has CDR1 SQVTM and CDR2 ANQGSEA. The CDR3: CSVELAGDRETQYF. Full variable domain (remainder filled in from reference TRBV29-1 and TRBJ2-5): SAVISQKPSRDICQRGTSLTIQCQVDSQVTMMFWYRQQPGQSLTLIATANQGSEATYESGFVIDKFPISRPNLTFSTLTVSNMSPEDSSIYLCSVELAGDRETQYFGPGTRLLVL.

V is TRBV12-3 or TRBV12-4 and J is TRBJ1-6; TCRdb designates TRBD1, a call that cannot be tested without DNA. The CDR3 loop spans 12 amino acids. CDR3 in amino acids: CASSGQGGPLHF.

V gene TRBV4-1 combines with J gene TRBJ1-4. Germline-derived CDR1 and CDR2 are MGHRA and YSYEKL. The CDR3 spans 15 residues. This chain's CDR3 is CASSQPPQTGEKLFF.

The chain is built from TRBV20-1 and TRBJ1-2; no DNA is available, so the TRBD1 call from TCRdb remains unchecked. The V gene's germline CDR1 is DFQATT and CDR2 SNEGSKA (reference sequence). This CDR3 region has 12 residues. This CDR3 reads CSARTGSFGYTF.

The chain employs TRBV5-6 and TRBJ2-5; the TCRdb call, TRBD2, lacks DNA for checking. The V gene's germline CDR1 is SGHDT and CDR2 YYEEEE. This CDR3 has 15 residues. This CDR3 reads CASGRLAGEVETQYF.

The chain carries TRBV18 and TRBJ2-1; TCRdb indicates TRBD1, and absent DNA this call remains unverified. Germline values: CDR1 KGHSH, CDR2 LQKENI. There are 14 residues in the CDR3. The CDR3 sequence: CASTRTDSYNEQFF.

The gene calls are TRBV12-3 or TRBV12-4 and TRBJ2-3. This CDR3 comprises 12 residues. The CDR3 sequence is CASSFNTDTQYF.

The J gene is TRBJ1-1, the V gene TRBV6-5. Germline-derived CDR1 and CDR2 are MNHEY and SVGAGI. The CDR3 length is 13 residues. CDR3 region: CASSYGMNTEAFF.

V and J are TRBV3-1 and TRBJ1-2; TCRdb calls TRBD1, which cannot be checked without DNA. CDR1 and CDR2 (germline): LGHDT, YNNKEL (reference sequence). This CDR3 is built from 14 residues. The CDR3 reads CASSQEPTVYGYTF.

The chain has TRBV6-6 and TRBJ1-5. Germline V gene data show CDR1 as MNHNY and CDR2 as SVGAGI (reference sequence). The CDR3 totals 14 residues. CDR3 loop: CASSYSPGRQPQHF.

This sequence joins TRBV7-2 and TRBJ2-1; TCRdb designates TRBD1, a call that cannot be tested without DNA. Germline V gives CDR1 SGHTA, CDR2 FQGNSA. The CDR3 is 15 residues long. CDR3 amino acids: CASSLVGLGNNEQFF.

The chain joins TRBV29-1 to TRBJ1-5; TCRdb proposes TRBD1, but this gene call is untestable without DNA. Germline CDR1 reads SQVTM; CDR2 reads ANQGSEA. The length of the CDR3 is 13 residues. The CDR3 here is CSVVQGWDQPQHF.

The rearrangement uses TRBV3-1 and TRBJ2-7; the TCRdb D gene call, TRBD2, has no DNA to confirm it. This CDR3 has 13 residues. CDR1 and CDR2 (germline): LGHDT, YNNKEL (reference sequence). The CDR3 protein is CASSQGLVSEQYF.

The V gene is TRBV30, the J gene TRBJ1-2. The germline gives CDR1 GTSNPN, CDR2 SVGIG (reference sequence). This CDR3 has 13 residues. This chain's CDR3 is CAWSFGQDYGYTF.

The chain has TRBV7-9 and TRBJ1-4; TCRdb reports TRBD1, a call that lacks DNA to check it against. CDR1 is SEHNR, CDR2 FQNEAQ, per germline (reference sequence). The CDR3 is made up of 12 amino acids. This CDR3 is CASSSRDVKLFF.

The chain carries TRBV9 and TRBJ2-1; the TCRdb D gene call, TRBD2, has no DNA to confirm it. Germline lookup yields CDR1 SGDLS and CDR2 YYNGEE. The CDR3 extends over 15 amino acids. CDR3 sequence: CASSLADGTYNEQFF. Drawing the rest from reference TRBV9 and TRBJ2-1, the complete variable domain is DSGVTQTPKHLITATGQRVTLRCSPRSGDLSVYWYQQSLDQGLQFLIQYYNGEERAKGNILERFSAQQFPDLHSELNLSSLELGDSALYFCASSLADGTYNEQFFGPGTRLTVL.